Each of the 28 T cell receptor beta chains below was sequenced from the same sample in a study of multiple sclerosis patients with progressive multifocal leukoencephalopathy. Time point denoted: time of PML onset. Here immunoSEQ multiplex PCR was the method, and the copy in TCRdb shows in-frame clones only, minus some. The table lists some 28,000 clones, 85% of them singletons, with around 12% in the top ten. The material sequenced was PBMCs, taken from a patient treated with natalizumab. All receptors come from a woman aged 25-40 years with progressive multifocal leukoencephalopathy.

This sequence joins TRBV5-1 and TRBJ2-1; the D is unclear. Germline loops: CDR1 SGHRS, CDR2 YFSETQ. The CDR3 consists of 11 residues. V lost 4 bases, J lost 10 bases, and 9 bases lay in between. Here the CDR3 DNA reads TGCGCCAGCAGCCCCGGGCCAGAGCAGTTCTTC. This gives the protein CASSPGPEQFF.

The chain links TRBV6-5 to TRBJ1-1; D is uncertain. CDR3 size: 11 residues. The germline V and J ends were trimmed by 7 bases and 4 bases, with 7 bases remaining between them. Germline lookup yields CDR1 MNHEY and CDR2 SVGAGI. CDR3 nucleotide sequence: TGTGCCAGCACCTGGGGCACTGAAGCTTTCTTT. Protein sequence: CASTWGTEAFF.

The V gene is TRBV18, the J gene TRBJ2-1; TRBD1 agrees at 7 bases. The germline V gene has CDR1 KGHSH and CDR2 LQKENI. The CDR3 is made up of 15 amino acids. Unmatched junction bases numbered 8, after V lost 2 bases and J lost 7 bases. As DNA, the CDR3 is TGTGCCAGCTCACCAGGTAGGGGGCAGGTAAATGAGCAGTTCTTC. This sequence encodes CASSPGRGQVNEQFF.

This rearrangement joins TRBV11-2 to TRBJ2-3, with D possibly matching TRBD2 (6 bases). The CDR3 length is 16 residues. Between the trimmed V and J ends, which lost 0 bases and 0 bases, there was a span of 10 bases. Germline lookup yields CDR1 SGHAT and CDR2 FQNNGV. The CDR3 protein is CASSLDGGASTDTQYF. The CDR3 nucleotides read TGTGCCAGCAGCTTAGACGGGGGAGCTAGCACAGATACGCAGTATTTT.

This chain links TRBV5-4 with TRBJ2-3; TRBD2 matches 14 bases. The CDR3 runs to 18 residues. In germline, CDR1 is SGHNT, CDR2 YYREEE (reference sequence). Germline trimming cut 5 bases from V and 0 bases from J; bases unmatched to any gene: 8. CDR3 in amino acids: CASRQGTSGGPSTDTQYF. CDR3 nucleotide sequence: TGTGCCAGCAGACAAGGGACTAGCGGGGGCCCTAGCACAGATACGCAGTATTTT.

The chain carries TRBV7-8 and TRBJ1-2; D gene uncertain. The CDR3 runs to 17 residues. With 5 bases removed from V and 4 bases from J, the gap between germline ends came to 23 bases. Germline V gene sequence: CDR1 SGHVS, CDR2 FQNEAQ. The CDR3, as DNA: TGTGCCAGCAGCCTTGGTGGGGTTACCCGAAAGACCTATGGCTACACCTTC. This encodes CASSLGGVTRKTYGYTF.

This clone was recorded only once. J is TRBJ2-3 and V is TRBV4-1; 10 bases are a match to TRBD1. The CDR3 runs to 17 residues. The ends lost 0 bases at V and 4 bases at J; junction bases unmatched: 7. Germline CDR1 reads MGHRA; CDR2 reads YSYEKL. The CDR3, as DNA: TGCGCCAGCAGCCAAGAGAATCGGGACAGGGGAGCAGATACGCAGTATTTT. Amino acid sequence: CASSQENRDRGADTQYF.

The chain recombines TRBV25-1 with TRBJ2-1; 10 bases line up with TRBD2. V trimming: 4 bases; J trimming: 12 bases; junction bases outside the gene matches: 12. The germline V gene encodes CDR1 MGHDK and CDR2 SYGVNS. The CDR3 loop spans 15 amino acids. CDR3 nucleotides: TGTGCCAGCAGTGGCTGGCTAGCGGGAGATTTAAGGCAGTTCTTC. Translating gives CASSGWLAGDLRQFF.

V gene TRBV18 combines with J gene TRBJ1-1; D ambiguous. V shed 5 bases and J shed 0 bases, with 19 bases lying between them. This CDR3 spans 17 amino acids. Germline V gene data show CDR1 as KGHSH and CDR2 as LQKENI. The CDR3 loop reads CASSSLPQTEMNTEAFF. The DNA for the CDR3 is TGTGCCAGCTCATCGTTACCACAAACAGAGATGAACACTGAAGCTTTCTTT.

The chain couples TRBV18 to TRBJ2-2; 12 nucleotides align to TRBD2. Looked up from germline, CDR1 is KGHSH and CDR2 is LQKENI. The V segment lost 4 bases and the J segment 4 bases; nucleotides outside the gene matches: 4. This CDR3 is built from 16 residues. CDR3 loop: CASSQGLAGITGELFF. Written as DNA, the CDR3 is TGTGCCAGCTCACAAGGACTAGCGGGAATCACCGGGGAGCTGTTTTTT.

This chain uses TRBV7-3 with TRBJ2-4; D may correspond to TRBD1 or TRBD2 (6 bases each). The CDR3 consists of 16 residues. Trimming took off 3 bases at V and 3 bases at J, with 15 bases between the two ends. Germline V gene data show CDR1 as SGHTA and CDR2 as FQGTGA. The CDR3, as DNA: TGTGCCAGCAGCTTCGCCCCGGGGGCGGACAAAAACATTCAGTACTTC. This translates into CASSFAPGADKNIQYF. The full variable domain, with the rest looked up from reference TRBV7-3 and TRBJ2-4, is GAGVSQTPSNKVTEKGKYVELRCDPISGHTALYWYRQSLGQGPEFLIYFQGTGAADDSGLPNDRFFAVRPEGSVSTLKIQRTERGDSAVYLCASSFAPGADKNIQYFGAGTRLSVL.

This chain links TRBV9 with TRBJ2-3; unclear D gene. Germline V gene sequence: CDR1 SGDLS, CDR2 YYNGEE. The CDR3 has 14 amino acids. Between the trimmed V and J ends, which lost 3 bases and 5 bases, there was a span of 13 bases. CDR3 in DNA: TGTGCCAGCAGCGGGCCCGGCCTGGGAGATACGCAGTATTTT. Translating it yields CASSGPGLGDTQYF.

The chain has TRBV11-2 and TRBJ2-1; no clear D. Trimming removed 1 base from V and 4 bases from J, with 5 bases in between. Germline assignment: CDR1 SGHAT and CDR2 FQNNGV. The CDR3 is made up of 13 amino acids. The CDR3 sequence is CASSLAMYNEQFF. In DNA form, the CDR3 reads TGTGCCAGCAGCTTAGCCATGTACAATGAGCAGTTCTTC.

The chain is built from TRBV5-1 and TRBJ2-3; D is perhaps TRBD1 (6 bases). Trimming cost V 2 bases and J 0 bases, with 7 bases left between them. CDR3 size: 14 residues. Germline values: CDR1 SGHRS, CDR2 YFSETQ. DNA for the CDR3: TGCGCCAGCAGCTTAGGACAGAGCACAGATACGCAGTATTTT. Protein: CASSLGQSTDTQYF.

This clone was found a few times. This chain uses TRBV2 with TRBJ1-1; D may be TRBD1 (5 bases). Deletions cut 6 bases from V and 5 bases from J, with 10 bases between. This CDR3 contains 12 residues. Germline lookup yields CDR1 SNHLY and CDR2 FYNNEI. CDR3 in amino acids: CASRGEGTEAFF. The DNA of the CDR3 is TGTGCCAGCAGGGGGGAGGGGACTGAAGCTTTCTTT.

The chain employs TRBV5-5 and TRBJ2-7; D ambiguous. CDR1 is SGHKS, CDR2 YYEKEE, per germline (reference sequence). The CDR3 consists of 13 residues. V was shortened by 1 base and J by 3 bases, with 8 bases between the two germline ends. As DNA, the CDR3 is TGTGCCAGCAGCTTGACAGTACACTACGAGCAGTACTTC. Translated, it gives CASSLTVHYEQYF.

This chain uses TRBV6-1 with TRBJ2-3, with a tentative D call TRBD1 (5 bases). CDR1 is MNHNS, CDR2 SASEGT, per germline. The CDR3 extends over 14 amino acids. Trimming cost V 3 bases and J 4 bases, with 11 bases left between them. CDR3 amino acids: CASSEPGKADTQYF. The DNA of the CDR3 is TGTGCCAGCAGTGAGCCAGGGAAGGCAGATACGCAGTATTTT.

V is TRBV27 and J is TRBJ1-1; D gene uncertain. V shed 7 bases and J shed 0 bases, with 12 bases lying between them. This CDR3 has 14 residues. Germline lookup yields CDR1 MNHEY and CDR2 SMNVEV (reference sequence). The CDR3 sequence is CASKEALMNTEAFF. For the CDR3, the DNA is TGTGCCAGCAAGGAAGCTCTAATGAACACTGAAGCTTTCTTT.

The V and J genes are TRBV27 and TRBJ2-1, with 9 nucleotides matching TRBD1. With V trimmed by 6 bases and J by 8 bases, 11 bases remained unmatched. The germline CDR1 and CDR2 sequences are MNHEY and SMNVEV (reference sequence). The CDR3 runs 15 residues. CDR3 residues: CASSLLQGARDEQFF. DNA for the CDR3: TGTGCCAGCAGCCTATTACAGGGGGCTAGGGATGAGCAGTTCTTC.

V is TRBV5-1 and J is TRBJ1-1; D may be TRBD1 (5 bases). The CDR3 runs 14 residues. Germline-derived CDR1 and CDR2 are SGHRS and YFSETQ. Trimming pared 3 bases from V and 5 bases from J, leaving 14 bases between. CDR3 protein: CASSSRPGGTEAFF. DNA of the CDR3: TGCGCCAGCAGCTCCCGACCGGGGGGGACTGAAGCTTTCTTT.

The chain couples TRBV19 to TRBJ2-6; 7 nucleotides match TRBD2. The trim removed 0 bases at V and 0 bases at J, leaving 2 bases unmatched. The CDR3 totals 17 residues. The germline V gene has CDR1 LNHDA and CDR2 SQIVND (reference sequence). CDR3 sequence reads: CASSIEGGFSGANVLTF. DNA of the CDR3: TGTGCCAGTAGTATAGAGGGGGGGTTCTCTGGGGCCAACGTCCTGACTTTC.

The chain recombines TRBV6-5 with TRBJ2-6, with D hard to call. Per the germline V gene, CDR1 is MNHEY and CDR2 is SVGAGI. The CDR3 covers 15 residues. Trimming removed 3 bases from V and 1 base from J, with 7 bases in between. Here the CDR3 reads CASSYGVSGANVLTF. As DNA, the CDR3 is TGTGCCAGCAGTTATGGCGTTTCTGGGGCCAACGTCCTGACTTTC.

V and J are TRBV9 and TRBJ2-1; no clear D. The CDR3 covers 14 residues. V dropped 0 bases and J dropped 5 bases, with 9 bases sitting between them. Looked up from germline, CDR1 is SGDLS and CDR2 is YYNGEE. The CDR3 sequence: CASSVGGSDNEQFF. DNA of the CDR3: TGTGCCAGCAGCGTAGGTGGCTCAGACAATGAGCAGTTCTTC.

The V and J genes are TRBV9 and TRBJ2-2; 7 bases match TRBD2. CDR3 length: 17 amino acids. Per germline, CDR1 SGDLS and CDR2 YYNGEE. With V trimmed by 2 bases and J by 2 bases, 9 bases remained unmatched. CDR3 DNA: TGTGCCAGCAGCGTCCTGGCCAGCGGGGTTAACACCGGGGAGCTGTTTTTT. Its translation: CASSVLASGVNTGELFF.

V and J are TRBV10-3 and TRBJ1-1; tentatively, D is TRBD1 (5 bases). V lost 6 bases to trimming and J lost 5 bases, with 13 bases between them. From germline, CDR1 is ENHRY and CDR2 SYGVKD. This CDR3 spans 13 amino acids. The DNA of the CDR3 is TGTGCCATCAGCTGGGACCTCAGAACTGAAGCTTTCTTT. Amino acid sequence: CAISWDLRTEAFF.

The CDR3 DNA is TGCGCCAGCAGCTTAGGGGTATCGGGAGAAGAGACCCAGTACTTC. Its translation is CASSLGVSGEETQYF. This sequence joins TRBV5-1 and TRBJ2-5; D may be TRBD2 (6 bases). The CDR3 runs to 15 residues. Looked up from germline, CDR1 is SGHRS and CDR2 is YFSETQ. Trimming stripped 2 bases from V and 3 bases from J, with 14 bases between.

The gene calls are TRBV11-2 and TRBJ2-7; TRBD2 matches at 7 bases. V was pared by 0 bases and J by 6 bases, with 5 bases of the junction left unmatched. Germline lookup yields CDR1 SGHAT and CDR2 FQNNGV. The CDR3 length is 14 residues. CDR3 coding DNA: TGTGCCAGCAGCTTAGATCGTGGGGGGGGCGAGCAGTACTTC. Its translation: CASSLDRGGGEQYF.

V usage is TRBV9 and J usage is TRBJ2-4, with D perhaps being TRBD1 or TRBD2 (5 bases each). CDR3 length: 16 amino acids. Germline CDR1 is SGDLS and CDR2 is YYNGEE. Trimming stripped 6 bases from V and 2 bases from J, with 18 bases between. CDR3 DNA sequence: TGTGCCAGCAACTCGGGGTTCGTGGGGCCCAAAAACATTCAGTACTTC. Translating gives CASNSGFVGPKNIQYF.